This TCR beta chain was sequenced during a study of blood T cell repertoires in COVID-19. J lost 6 bases, V lost 5 bases, and 13 bases had no gene match. Germline assignment: CDR1 MNHEY and CDR2 SVGAGI. The CDR3 length is 15 residues. Sequenced by immunoSEQ multiplex PCR; TCRdb stores in-frame clones only, minus some. This sample yields about 300,000 clones, of which 85% to 90% are seen a single time; 4% to 5% belongs to the top ten. The material sequenced was PBMCs or T cells enriched from blood (not recorded which). The sequence was collected from a man aged 25 to 45 who had recovered from COVID-19. V and J are TRBV6-5 and TRBJ2-7; TRBD1 aligns across 7 bases. The chain's CDR3 is CASSRQGWGSREQYF. Written as DNA, the CDR3 is TGTGCCAGCAGTCGACAGGGCTGGGGAAGTCGCGAGCAGTACTTC.